The T cell receptor beta chain described here comes from a study of spatial heterogeneity in lung cancer. Study overall: Detection consistently captured more beta-chain sequences than alpha-chain sequences. Each distinct TCR and UMI combination averaged more than ten appearances in raw reads.

Each CDR3 protein is one row after TCRdb ran MiXCR on the 5' RACE reads. The table lists some 39,000 distinct CDR3 sequences, nearly 7% of them singletons. This sample's time point: sample taken at primary tumor resection. This clonotype was observed at least ten times. The material sequenced was PBMCs, taken at surgery. This TCR was recovered from a female donor with early-stage non-small cell lung cancer.

CDR3 in amino acids: CASSPGQIPGELFF. CDR3 nucleotides: TGCGCCAGCAGCCCGGGACAGATCCCCGGGGAGCTGTTTTTT. The V call is TRBV5-1, the J call TRBJ2-2; TRBD1 aligns across 7 bases. The germline CDR1 and CDR2 sequences are SGHRS and YFSETQ. Trimming took 4 bases from V and 6 from J; bases not matched to a gene: 6. CDR3 length: 14 amino acids.